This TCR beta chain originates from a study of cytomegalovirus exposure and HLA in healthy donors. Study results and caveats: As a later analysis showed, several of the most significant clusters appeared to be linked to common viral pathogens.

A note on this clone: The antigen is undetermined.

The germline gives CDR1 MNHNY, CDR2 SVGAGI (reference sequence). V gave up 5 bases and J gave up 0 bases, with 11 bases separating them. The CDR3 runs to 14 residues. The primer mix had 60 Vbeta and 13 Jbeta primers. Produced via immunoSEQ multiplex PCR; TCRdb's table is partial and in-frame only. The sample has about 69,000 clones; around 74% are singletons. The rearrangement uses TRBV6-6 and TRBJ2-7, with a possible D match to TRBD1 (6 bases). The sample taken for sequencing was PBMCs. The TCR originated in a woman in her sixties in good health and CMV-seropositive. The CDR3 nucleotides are TGTGCCAGCAGTGCAAGGACAGACTCCTACGAGCAGTACTTC. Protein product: CASSARTDSYEQYF.